The rows below give T cell receptor beta chains drawn from one sample of a study of T cell responses to AZD1222 COVID-19 vaccine. The protocol was immunoSEQ multiplex PCR, while the TCRdb copy is restricted to in-frame clones and leaves out a portion. Counted here are roughly 150,000 clones, about 91% occurring once; the ten biggest clones make up 3% to 4%. The sample was peripheral blood, taken on day 0 of MenACWY control vaccination. All receptors derive from an adult in good health. Each CDR3 is given with its conserved first and last residue. Each record gives: V gene, clone size, D gene, J gene, CDR3 protein, CDR3 DNA. The D gene is left open where the match is weak. Some rows mark clone size as missing; the rest say once, few, many or name a class of expanded clone.

TRBV6-5,few,-,TRBJ1-2,CASSYSKGKGVGYTF,TGTGCCAGCAGTTACTCGAAGGGAAAAGGGGTTGGCTACACCTTC
TRBV6-2/TRBV6-3,-,-,TRBJ1-2,CASSYEQGYGYTF,TGTGCCAGCAGTTACGAACAGGGTTATGGCTACACCTTC
TRBV13,once,-,TRBJ1-2,CASSDSVYGYTF,TGTGCCAGCAGCGACTCGGTGTATGGCTACACCTTC
TRBV11-2,-,TRBD2,TRBJ2-1,CASSLVLAGLGYNEQFF,TGTGCCAGCAGCTTAGTGCTAGCGGGATTGGGCTACAATGAGCAGTTCTTC
TRBV9,-,-,TRBJ2-3,CASSPNRGTTDTQYF,TGTGCCAGCAGCCCAAATCGGGGGACTACAGATACGCAGTATTTT
TRBV4-3,-,TRBD1,TRBJ1-1,CASSQLGQGNTEAFF,TGCGCCAGCAGCCAATTGGGACAGGGTAACACTGAAGCTTTCTTT
TRBV19,-,-,TRBJ1-1,CASSIGGGAWGTEAFF,TGTGCCAGTAGTATCGGCGGGGGAGCTTGGGGGACTGAAGCTTTCTTT
TRBV10-3,-,TRBD1,TRBJ2-7,CATQDREGYEQYF,TGTGCCACCCAGGACAGGGAAGGATACGAGCAGTACTTC
TRBV6-1,-,TRBD1,TRBJ2-7,CASSEALQGEYEQYF,TGTGCCAGCAGTGAAGCGTTACAGGGGGAGTACGAGCAGTACTTC
TRBV3-1/TRBV3-2,few,TRBD2,TRBJ2-3,CASSQRGSEDTQYF,TGTGCCAGCAGCCAACGCGGGAGCGAAGATACGCAGTATTTT
TRBV5-1,-,TRBD2,TRBJ2-5,CASTSGAGGQETQYF,TGCGCCAGCACTAGCGGGGCAGGGGGGCAAGAGACCCAGTACTTC
TRBV24-1,-,TRBD2,TRBJ2-2,CATSSGGNTGELFF,TGTGCCACCAGTAGCGGGGGGAACACCGGGGAGCTGTTTTTT
TRBV7-6,-,-,TRBJ1-4,CASSGNRVRVNEKLFF,TGTGCCAGCAGCGGAAACAGGGTTAGAGTTAATGAAAAACTGTTTTTT
TRBV28,-,-,TRBJ1-2,CASRPFGGLNGGYTF,TGTGCCAGCAGACCCTTTGGGGGGCTTAACGGTGGCTACACCTTC
TRBV11-3,-,TRBD1,TRBJ1-3,CASSSGQGSGNTIYF,TGTGCCAGCAGCTCGGGACAGGGCTCTGGAAACACCATATATTTT
TRBV5-1,few,-,TRBJ2-7,CASSSRGTTSYEQYF,TGCGCCAGCAGCTCCAGGGGGACTACCTCCTACGAGCAGTACTTC
TRBV18,-,-,TRBJ1-3,CASSPSFSGGNTIYF,TGTGCCAGCTCACCTAGCTTCTCAGGGGGAAACACCATATATTTT
TRBV10-3,-,-,TRBJ2-7,CAISASGEQYF,TGTGCCATCAGTGCCTCGGGCGAGCAGTACTTC
TRBV5-1,once,-,TRBJ2-3,CASSLKSTSTDTQYF,TGCGCCAGCAGCTTGAAAAGTACTAGCACAGATACGCAGTATTTT
TRBV28,-,-,TRBJ1-3,CASSLRNTIYF,TGTGCCAGCAGTTTACGGAACACCATATATTTT
TRBV27,-,TRBD1,TRBJ1-4,CASTKWTGGGEKLFF,TGTGCCAGCACCAAATGGACAGGGGGAGGTGAAAAACTGTTTTTT
TRBV19,-,-,TRBJ1-6,CASSQEAGFSPLHF,TGTGCCAGTAGTCAGGAGGCGGGATTCTCACCCCTCCACTTT
TRBV6-6,-,-,TRBJ1-1,CASSYGSKNTEAFF,TGTGCCAGCAGTTACGGCAGCAAGAACACTGAAGCTTTCTTT
TRBV6-1,-,-,TRBJ2-2,CASSEDRVKSGELFF,TGTGCCAGCAGTGAAGACAGGGTTAAATCCGGGGAGCTGTTTTTT
TRBV7-7,-,-,TRBJ1-5,CASSRGRAQHF,TGTGCTAGCAGCAGGGGCCGGGCCCAGCATTTT
TRBV24-1,-,TRBD1,TRBJ1-5,CATSVGGGQPQHF,TGTGCCACCAGCGTAGGGGGCGGTCAGCCCCAGCATTTT
TRBV19,-,-,TRBJ1-5,CASSIPRTVINQPQHF,TGTGCCAGTAGTATTCCACGGACAGTCATCAATCAGCCCCAGCATTTT
TRBV10-3,-,TRBD2,TRBJ2-3,CAISETSGFTDTQYF,TGTGCCATCAGTGAAACTAGCGGGTTCACAGATACGCAGTATTTT
TRBV24-1,-,TRBD1,TRBJ2-7,CATSDRGQAGFSEQYF,TGTGCCACCAGTGATAGGGGACAGGCCGGATTTTCCGAGCAGTACTTC
TRBV5-4,-,-,TRBJ2-7,CASSSASHYEQYF,TGTGCCAGCAGCTCGGCCAGTCATTACGAGCAGTACTTC
TRBV5-1,-,TRBD2,TRBJ2-1,CASTTQASGIVNEQFF,TGCGCCAGCACCACCCAGGCTAGCGGGATAGTCAATGAGCAGTTCTTC
TRBV27,-,-,TRBJ2-3,CASSFFPSDTQYF,TGTGCCAGCAGTTTCTTCCCTTCAGATACGCAGTATTTT
TRBV6-5,-,-,TRBJ1-1,CASRQGMKTEAFF,TGTGCCAGCAGACAGGGAATGAAGACTGAAGCTTTCTTT
TRBV19,-,-,TRBJ1-2,CASTAEGRYYGYTF,TGTGCCAGTACCGCTGAGGGCCGTTACTATGGCTACACCTTC
TRBV30,once,-,TRBJ1-1,CAWFRSFGTEAFF,TGTGCCTGGTTTAGAAGTTTTGGGACTGAAGCTTTCTTT
TRBV7-2,once,TRBD2,TRBJ2-7,CASSFARGYEQYF,TGTGCCAGCAGCTTCGCGCGGGGGTACGAGCAGTACTTC
TRBV7-2,-,-,TRBJ2-5,CASSWGHHQETQYF,TGTGCCAGCAGTTGGGGACATCACCAAGAGACCCAGTACTTC
TRBV11-2,-,TRBD2,TRBJ2-3,CASSVALATYTQYF,TGTGCCAGCAGCGTTGCACTAGCGACGTATACGCAGTATTTT
TRBV5-4,-,-,TRBJ1-2,CASSLEAGVYGYTF,TGTGCCAGCAGCTTGGAGGCAGGGGTATATGGCTACACCTTC
TRBV28,-,-,TRBJ2-2,CASGLYVGELFF,TGTGCCAGCGGACTTTACGTTGGGGAGCTGTTTTTT
TRBV9,once,-,TRBJ2-3,CASSSGRGTDTQYF,TGTGCCAGCAGCTCCGGAAGGGGAACAGATACGCAGTATTTT
TRBV6-1,-,TRBD2,TRBJ2-2,CASSEISGGAGELFF,TGTGCCAGCAGTGAGATCTCGGGGGGGGCCGGGGAGCTGTTTTTT
TRBV24-1,-,TRBD1,TRBJ2-6,CATSDLRGHCGTGANVLTF,TGTGCCACCAGTGACCTCAGGGGGCACTGCGGTACTGGGGCCAACGTCCTGACTTTC
TRBV7-6,-,-,TRBJ2-5,CASSFPSGEETQYF,TGTGCCAGCAGCTTTCCATCAGGAGAAGAGACCCAGTACTTC